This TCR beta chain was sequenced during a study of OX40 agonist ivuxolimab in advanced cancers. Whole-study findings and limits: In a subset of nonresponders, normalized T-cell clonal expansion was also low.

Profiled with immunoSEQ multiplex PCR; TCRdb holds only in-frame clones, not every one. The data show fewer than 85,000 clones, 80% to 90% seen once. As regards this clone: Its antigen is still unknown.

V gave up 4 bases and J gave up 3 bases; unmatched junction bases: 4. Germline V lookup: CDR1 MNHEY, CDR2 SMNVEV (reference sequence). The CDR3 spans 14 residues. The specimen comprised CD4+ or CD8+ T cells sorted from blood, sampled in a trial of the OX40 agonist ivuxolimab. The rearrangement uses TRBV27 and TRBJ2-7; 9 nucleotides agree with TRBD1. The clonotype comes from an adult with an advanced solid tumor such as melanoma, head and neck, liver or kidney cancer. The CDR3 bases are TGTGCCAGCAGTTGGGGACAGGGTGGCTACGAGCAGTACTTC. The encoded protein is CASSWGQGGYEQYF.